The 30 T cell receptor beta chains presented below share a single source sample, sequenced in a study of T cell responses to AZD1222 COVID-19 vaccine. TCRdb's copy holds only in-frame clones and misses some; the assay was immunoSEQ multiplex PCR. The table has 150,000 to 200,000 clones, around 91% seen once. Source: peripheral blood, taken 28 days after the second AZD1222 dose. The receptors originated from an adult who received the AZD1222 COVID-19 vaccine.

V and J are TRBV27 and TRBJ1-6; tentatively, D is TRBD1 (5 bases). V was shortened by 9 bases and J by 9 bases, with 18 bases between the two germline ends. CDR3 size: 14 residues. CDR1 MNHEY and CDR2 SMNVEV come from the germline V gene (reference sequence). Here the CDR3 reads CARLPGGVSSPLHF. DNA of the CDR3: TGTGCCAGATTGCCCGGGGGAGTAAGTTCACCCCTCCACTTT.

The chain uses TRBV5-1 and TRBJ2-5, with D possibly TRBD2 on 5 matching bases. This CDR3 is 17 amino acids long. From germline, CDR1 is SGHRS and CDR2 YFSETQ. V was clipped by 0 bases and J by 5 bases, with 20 bases between them. CDR3 sequence reads: CASSLGYGTPSGETQYF. Written as DNA, the CDR3 is TGCGCCAGCAGCTTGGGGTATGGCACACCATCGGGGGAGACCCAGTACTTC.

The V call is TRBV6-5, the J call TRBJ1-4; 7 bases align to TRBD1. V lost 10 bases and J lost 4; bases outside the gene matches: 9. CDR1 MNHEY and CDR2 SVGAGI come from the germline V gene. The CDR3 loop spans 14 amino acids. CDR3 DNA sequence: TGTGCCACCCGCCGGGACAGCGATAATGAAAAACTGTTTTTT. Translated, it gives CATRRDSDNEKLFF.

J is TRBJ1-2 and V is TRBV30, with unresolved D. This CDR3 is built from 12 residues. The ends were cut back, 4 bases at V and 6 bases at J, with 12 bases in the middle. Germline CDR1 and CDR2: GTSNPN and SVGIG (reference sequence). For the CDR3, the DNA is TGTGCCTGGATTAGGCATTCCAATGGCTACACCTTC. Translated: CAWIRHSNGYTF. Filled out from reference TRBV30 and TRBJ1-2, the complete variable domain reads SQTIHQWPATLVQPVGSPLSLECTVEGTSNPNLYWYRQAAGRGLQLLFYSVGIGQISSEVPQNLSASRPQDRQFILSSKKLLLSDSGFYLCAWIRHSNGYTFGSGTRLTVV.

The rearrangement uses TRBV15 and TRBJ1-5; weak D call: TRBD1 (5 bases). The V end was cut by 3 bases, the J end by 2 bases, with 11 bases between. The CDR3 has 15 residues. Germline lookup yields CDR1 LNHNV and CDR2 YYDKDF (reference sequence). The CDR3 here is CATSRTLGGNQPQHF. CDR3 coding DNA: TGTGCCACCAGCAGGACTCTGGGGGGCAATCAGCCCCAGCATTTT.

The gene calls are TRBV30 and TRBJ2-7; D is possibly TRBD1 (5 bases). CDR3 length equals 14 residues. V was shortened by 2 bases and J by 9 bases, with 20 bases between the two germline ends. Germline loops: CDR1 GTSNPN, CDR2 SVGIG (reference sequence). The CDR3 here is CAWSRSGIKVGQYF. DNA for the CDR3: TGTGCCTGGAGTCGGTCAGGGATCAAGGTTGGGCAGTACTTC.

The chain couples TRBV7-9 to TRBJ1-3; TRBD1 might be the D (5 bases). Germline values: CDR1 SEHNR, CDR2 FQNEAQ (reference sequence). The CDR3 consists of 17 residues. The V end was cut by 1 base, the J end by 0 bases, with 13 bases between. CDR3 DNA: TGTGCCAGCAGCTTAGTTACAGGACCCGTCTCTGGAAACACCATATATTTT. It is translated as CASSLVTGPVSGNTIYF. Drawing the rest from reference TRBV7-9 and TRBJ1-3, the complete variable domain is DTGVSQNPRHKITKRGQNVTFRCDPISEHNRLYWYRQTLGQGPEFLTYFQNEAQLEKSRLLSDRFSAERPKGSFSTLEIQRTEQGDSAMYLCASSLVTGPVSGNTIYFGEGSWLTVV.

The J gene is TRBJ1-1, the V gene TRBV7-9; a weak D match, TRBD1 (6 bases). Deletions cut 2 bases from V and 9 bases from J, with 19 bases between. CDR3 length equals 15 residues. CDR1 SEHNR and CDR2 FQNEAQ come from the germline V gene (reference sequence). CDR3 residues: CASSLRTTVGQKAFF. As DNA, the CDR3 is TGTGCCAGCAGCTTAAGAACGACGGTCGGACAGAAAGCTTTCTTT.

The chain employs TRBV28 and TRBJ2-5; D may be TRBD2 (5 bases). This CDR3 is 15 amino acids long. CDR1 MDHEN and CDR2 SYDVKM come from the germline V gene. Deletions cut 6 bases from V and 1 base from J, with 15 bases between. The CDR3 region has the DNA TGTGCCAGCAGCCCCGCCACGGGGTTCCAAGAGACCCAGTACTTC. Protein sequence: CASSPATGFQETQYF.

The genes are TRBV12-3 or TRBV12-4 and TRBJ1-2; D gene uncertain. The CDR3 runs to 12 residues. The V and J ends lost 5 bases and 8 bases respectively, with 12 bases between them. CDR3 nucleotides: TGTGCCAGCAGTCCGGAACGAAGGGGCTACACCTTC. It codes for CASSPERRGYTF.

This clone was picked up one time. This chain links TRBV18 with TRBJ2-7; D is undetermined. CDR3 size: 15 residues. V was shortened by 5 bases and J by 2 bases, with 16 bases between the two germline ends. Germline CDR1 and CDR2: KGHSH and LQKENI. CDR3 in amino acids: CASSSLGMRPYEQYF. The CDR3 DNA sequence: TGTGCCAGCTCATCGCTAGGTATGAGACCCTACGAGCAGTACTTC.

This rearrangement joins TRBV1 to TRBJ1-5. TRBV1 is a known pseudogene. This CDR3 has 16 residues. CDR3 in amino acids: CTSSRDREGGGQPQHF. CDR3 nucleotides: TGCACCAGCAGCCGCGACCGGGAGGGAGGGGGTCAGCCCCAGCATTTT.

V and J are TRBV4-2 and TRBJ1-4, with 9 nucleotides matching TRBD1. Losses at the gene ends were 0 bases for V and 0 bases for J; bases not matched to a gene: 8. The germline V gene encodes CDR1 LGHNA and CDR2 YNFKEQ. This CDR3 is built from 19 residues. CDR3 sequence reads: CASSQETGGGTATNEKLFF. The CDR3 nucleotides read TGTGCCAGCAGCCAAGAGACAGGGGGGGGGACTGCAACTAATGAAAAACTGTTTTTT.

This clone showed up just once. The V and J genes are TRBV18 and TRBJ2-5; D gene ambiguous. Germline V gene sequence: CDR1 KGHSH, CDR2 LQKENI. The V gene lost 6 bases and the J gene lost 3 bases, with 11 bases spanning the gap. There are 13 residues in the CDR3. Here the CDR3 reads CASSPDTKETQYF. The CDR3 DNA reads TGTGCCAGCTCCCCCGACACAAAAGAGACCCAGTACTTC.

This sequence joins TRBV6-6 and TRBJ2-7; D ambiguous. Germline CDR1 MNHNY, CDR2 SVGAGI (reference sequence). The CDR3 contains 12 residues. V lost 2 bases and J 2 bases, leaving 4 bases between the germline ends. DNA of the CDR3: TGTGCCAGCAGTTACACACCCTACGAGCAGTACTTC. Translation: CASSYTPYEQYF.

The CDR3 region is CASSSTRGGLNTEAFF. CDR3 nucleotide sequence: TGTGCCAGCAGCTCCACTCGGGGGGGCTTGAACACTGAAGCTTTCTTT. This sequence joins TRBV7-2 and TRBJ1-1; a weak D match, TRBD1 (6 bases). The CDR3 extends over 16 amino acids. Germline lookup yields CDR1 SGHTA and CDR2 FQGNSA. The V end lost 4 bases, the J end lost 0 bases, and 15 bases lay between the germline ends.

A note on this clone: Additional DNA sequences in this sample encode the identical CDR3. This chain connects TRBV5-1 to TRBJ1-4; D may be TRBD1 (6 bases). This CDR3 region has 14 residues. V lost 4 bases and J lost 2, with 9 bases in between. CDR1 and CDR2 (germline): SGHRS, YFSETQ. The CDR3 DNA follows: TGCGCCAGCAGCCTGGACAGTACTAATGAAAAACTGTTTTTT. Translated, it gives CASSLDSTNEKLFF. The whole variable domain, remainder taken from reference TRBV5-1 and TRBJ1-4, is KAGVTQTPRYLIKTRGQQVTLSCSPISGHRSVSWYQQTPGQGLQFLFEYFSETQRNKGNFPGRFSGRQFSNSRSEMNVSTLELGDSALYLCASSLDSTNEKLFFGSGTQLSVL.

The genes are TRBV19 and TRBJ2-2; TRBD1 matches 7 bases. J lost 4 bases, V lost 6 bases, and 11 bases had no gene match. The V gene's germline CDR1 is LNHDA and CDR2 SQIVND (reference sequence). The length of the CDR3 is 16 residues. The CDR3 reads CASRITGTEITGELFF. The CDR3 DNA reads TGTGCCAGTAGGATAACCGGGACAGAAATCACCGGGGAGCTGTTTTTT.

The rearrangement joins TRBV18 to TRBJ1-3; D might be TRBD1 (5 bases). The CDR3 consists of 17 residues. V lost 3 bases and J 0 bases, leaving 15 bases between the germline ends. Germline V gene sequence: CDR1 KGHSH, CDR2 LQKENI. The CDR3 region has the DNA TGTGCCAGCTCACCTAACCGAGGAAGGGGCTCTGGAAACACCATATATTTT. Residues: CASSPNRGRGSGNTIYF.

The chain has TRBV6-5 and TRBJ2-1; perhaps TRBD2 as D (5 bases). Trimming cost V 5 bases and J 9 bases, with 8 bases left between them. Germline CDR1 reads MNHEY; CDR2 reads SVGAGI. The CDR3 is 11 amino acids. The CDR3 loop reads CASSHGVEQFF. The CDR3 DNA sequence: TGTGCCAGCAGTCACGGGGTTGAGCAGTTCTTC.

The chain employs TRBV30 and TRBJ1-2; D ambiguous. The CDR3 contains 13 residues. The germline V and J ends were trimmed by 2 bases and 4 bases, with 11 bases remaining between them. Germline V gene data show CDR1 as GTSNPN and CDR2 as SVGIG (reference sequence). The DNA for the CDR3 is TGTGCCTGGAGTACCGACGGGGTCTATGGCTACACCTTC. This sequence encodes CAWSTDGVYGYTF.

This chain links TRBV18 with TRBJ2-1; 14 bases fit TRBD2. Germline loops: CDR1 KGHSH, CDR2 LQKENI. This CDR3 region has 18 residues. J gave up 8 bases and V 8 bases, and 17 bases lay outside the gene matches. CDR3 protein: CASRPQGSGLAGEDEQFF. In DNA, the CDR3 is TGTGCCAGCAGGCCCCAGGGGTCGGGACTAGCGGGAGAGGATGAGCAGTTCTTC.

J is TRBJ2-7 and V is TRBV7-2; TRBD2 matches 11 bases. Losses at the gene ends were 2 bases for V and 3 bases for J; bases not matched to a gene: 3. In germline, CDR1 is SGHTA, CDR2 FQGNSA. The CDR3 is 15 residues long. The CDR3 sequence: CASSLIAGGHYEQYF. DNA of the CDR3: TGTGCCAGCAGCTTAATAGCGGGAGGGCACTACGAGCAGTACTTC.

This rearrangement joins TRBV7-9 to TRBJ1-2; D is unclear. Trimming cost V 1 base and J 7 bases, with 7 bases left between them. Per germline, CDR1 SEHNR and CDR2 FQNEAQ (reference sequence). This CDR3 is 12 amino acids long. The CDR3 DNA reads TGTGCCAGCAGCTTAGGGTATGTTGGCTACACCTTC. It specifies CASSLGYVGYTF. The full variable domain, in which reference TRBV7-9 and TRBJ1-2 provide the parts outside the CDR3, is DTGVSQNPRHKITKRGQNVTFRCDPISEHNRLYWYRQTLGQGPEFLTYFQNEAQLEKSRLLSDRFSAERPKGSFSTLEIQRTEQGDSAMYLCASSLGYVGYTFGSGTRLTVV.

V and J are TRBV11-2 and TRBJ2-3; the D gene could be TRBD1 or TRBD2 (6 bases each). This CDR3 is 13 amino acids long. Germline CDR1 and CDR2: SGHAT and FQNNGV. Trimming cost V 5 bases and J 6 bases, with 12 bases left between them. The chain's CDR3 is CASSAQGGDTQYF. Written as DNA, the CDR3 is TGTGCCAGCAGCGCCCAAGGGGGGGATACGCAGTATTTT.

This chain uses TRBV7-2 with TRBJ1-2; D may be TRBD1 (5 bases). V was cut by 5 bases and J by 4 bases, with 17 bases left in between. The CDR3 has 15 residues. The germline gives CDR1 SGHTA, CDR2 FQGNSA. In DNA, the CDR3 is TGTGCCAGCAGCCCTACATGGGGCTTAAGCTATGGCTACACCTTC. This sequence encodes CASSPTWGLSYGYTF.

V usage is TRBV28 and J usage is TRBJ1-1, with D maybe TRBD1 (6 bases). The ends were cut back, 2 bases at V and 1 base at J, with 14 bases in the middle. Germline V gene lookup returns CDR1 MDHEN and CDR2 SYDVKM. This CDR3 contains 16 residues. The CDR3 protein is CASSLGGVRGNTEAFF. The CDR3, as DNA: TGTGCCAGCAGTTTAGGAGGGGTCAGGGGGAACACTGAAGCTTTCTTT.

The V and J genes are TRBV18 and TRBJ2-3, with D tentatively TRBD1 (7 bases). This CDR3 has 15 amino acids. V lost 2 bases, J lost 3 bases, and 12 bases lay in between. Germline loops: CDR1 KGHSH, CDR2 LQKENI. Written as DNA, the CDR3 is TGTGCCAGCTCACCAGCGACAGGGAGGACAGATACGCAGTATTTT. This translates into CASSPATGRTDTQYF.

The chain joins TRBV7-9 to TRBJ2-2, with TRBD1 as a possible D gene (6 bases). V lost 4 bases and J lost 4, with 16 bases in between. This CDR3 is 16 amino acids long. Germline V gives CDR1 SEHNR, CDR2 FQNEAQ (reference sequence). CDR3 coding DNA: TGTGCCAGCAGCTCCTCACAGGGATGGAGCACCGGGGAGCTGTTTTTT. It is translated as CASSSSQGWSTGELFF. Drawing the rest from reference TRBV7-9 and TRBJ2-2, the complete variable domain is DTGVSQNPRHKITKRGQNVTFRCDPISEHNRLYWYRQTLGQGPEFLTYFQNEAQLEKSRLLSDRFSAERPKGSFSTLEIQRTEQGDSAMYLCASSSSQGWSTGELFFGEGSRLTVL.

The chain links TRBV13 to TRBJ2-1, with D perhaps being TRBD1 or TRBD2 (5 bases each). This CDR3 comprises 17 residues. V was cut by 1 base and J by 4 bases, with 17 bases left in between. Germline-derived CDR1 and CDR2 are PRHDT and FYEKMQ (reference sequence). The DNA of the CDR3 is TGTGCCAGCAGCTTAGTCAGGGATAGCGCCATGTACAATGAGCAGTTCTTC. Amino acid sequence: CASSLVRDSAMYNEQFF.